The 31 T cell receptor beta chains listed next were all sequenced from one sample in a study of T-cell reconstitution after alpha-beta-depleted transplantation in children. Unique molecular identifiers were incorporated into the prepared TCRbeta library. TCRdb analysed the PCR reads with MiXCR anew, one entry per CDR3 protein. The data show around 700,000 distinct CDR3 sequences, around 13% seen once. The sample consisted of PBMCs, taken before TCRalphabeta/CD19-depleted stem cell transplant. These receptors came from a girl aged 2 to 9 with congenital amegakaryocytic thrombocytopenia, due to receive a stem cell transplant.

The sample holds many counts of this clonotype. The genes are TRBV9 and TRBJ2-3; D gene ambiguous. The V and J ends lost 0 bases and 0 bases respectively, with 8 bases between them. Germline loops: CDR1 SGDLS, CDR2 YYNGEE. CDR3 size: 15 residues. The CDR3 sequence is CASSVVASSTDTQYF. The CDR3 region has the DNA TGTGCCAGCAGCGTAGTTGCGTCCAGCACAGATACGCAGTATTTT.

The sample holds many counts of this clonotype. This chain uses TRBV3-1 with TRBJ2-1; unclear D gene. The germline V and J ends were trimmed by 0 bases and 6 bases, with 12 bases remaining between them. The CDR3 runs 15 residues. Germline CDR1 and CDR2: LGHDT and YNNKEL (reference sequence). The DNA of the CDR3 is TGTGCCAGCAGCCAAGATTCGGTGGGCTTCAATGAGCAGTTCTTC. Translating it yields CASSQDSVGFNEQFF.

This clonotype appeared a few times. The V gene is TRBV5-5, the J gene TRBJ2-7, with unresolved D. The germline V and J ends were trimmed by 2 bases and 6 bases, with 9 bases remaining between them. The germline V gene has CDR1 SGHKS and CDR2 YYEKEE (reference sequence). This CDR3 is 12 amino acids long. The CDR3 coding sequence is TGTGCCAGCAGCTTCCCAAGGTCCGAGCAGTACTTC. Residues: CASSFPRSEQYF.

This clonotype was seen ten or more times. This chain connects TRBV20-1 to TRBJ2-2, with 11 bases that match TRBD2. CDR3 size: 16 residues. CDR1 DFQATT and CDR2 SNEGSKA come from the germline V gene (reference sequence). Trimming removed 3 bases from V and 1 base from J; junction bases left unmatched: 4. CDR3 loop: CSARGGLAVNTGELFF. The CDR3 DNA follows: TGCAGTGCTAGGGGGGGACTAGCGGTGAACACCGGGGAGCTGTTTTTT.

This clonotype was seen many times. The chain recombines TRBV12-3 or TRBV12-4 with TRBJ2-3, with a weak D call TRBD1 (7 bases). The CDR3 spans 14 residues. Trimming took off 8 bases at V and 0 bases at J, with 12 bases between the two ends. The CDR3 nucleotides are TGTGCCAGCGTTGCGGGACAGAGCACAGATACGCAGTATTTT. The encoded protein is CASVAGQSTDTQYF.

This clonotype was recorded many times. This chain links TRBV7-9 with TRBJ1-2; the match to TRBD1 covers 8 bases. In germline, CDR1 is SEHNR, CDR2 FQNEAQ (reference sequence). V dropped 0 bases and J dropped 7; count of bases not matched to a gene: 4. This CDR3 has 14 amino acids. CDR3 region: CASSLAGQGTGYTF. The CDR3 DNA sequence: TGTGCCAGCAGCTTAGCAGGACAGGGTACTGGCTACACCTTC.

Ten or more counts support this clonotype. The J gene is TRBJ2-7, the V gene TRBV30; D call uncertain. Germline CDR1 reads GTSNPN; CDR2 reads SVGIG (reference sequence). Between the trimmed V and J ends, which lost 0 bases and 3 bases, there was a span of 6 bases. The CDR3 totals 12 residues. CDR3 in amino acids: CAWSVSGYEQYF. The CDR3 DNA reads as TGTGCCTGGAGTGTCTCGGGCTACGAGCAGTACTTC. The full variable domain, with the rest looked up from reference TRBV30 and TRBJ2-7, is SQTIHQWPATLVQPVGSPLSLECTVEGTSNPNLYWYRQAAGRGLQLLFYSVGIGQISSEVPQNLSASRPQDRQFILSSKKLLLSDSGFYLCAWSVSGYEQYFGPGTRLTVT.

The chain is built from TRBV7-2 and TRBJ1-5; 9 bases match TRBD1. From germline, CDR1 is SGHTA and CDR2 FQGNSA. The CDR3 totals 17 residues. J was trimmed by 5 bases and V by 4 bases; bases with no gene match: 12. CDR3 coding DNA: TGTGCCAGCAGCTCACGGCCGCGGGACAGGGAAGATCAGCCCCAGCATTTT. Amino acid sequence: CASSSRPRDREDQPQHF.

The table lists this clonotype with many counts. V gene TRBV4-1 combines with J gene TRBJ1-1; 9 nucleotides match TRBD1. This CDR3 region has 14 residues. Trimming took 0 bases from V and 5 from J; bases not matched to a gene: 1. Germline V gene data show CDR1 as MGHRA and CDR2 as YSYEKL. CDR3 region: CASSQEGQGTEAFF. The DNA of the CDR3 is TGCGCCAGCAGCCAAGAGGGACAGGGAACTGAAGCTTTCTTT.

This clonotype was seen a handful of times. The CDR3 region is CASSASDTYEQYF. The CDR3 nucleotides are TGTGCCAGCAGCGCCTCGGACACCTACGAGCAGTACTTC. The J gene is TRBJ2-7, the V gene TRBV6-6; D possibly corresponds to TRBD1 (5 bases). The CDR3 is made up of 13 amino acids. The germline V and J ends were trimmed by 6 bases and 2 bases, with 11 bases remaining between them. Germline CDR1 MNHNY, CDR2 SVGAGI (reference sequence).

The chain couples TRBV28 to TRBJ2-7, with 10 bases fitting TRBD2. CDR3 size: 15 residues. Germline assignment: CDR1 MDHEN and CDR2 SYDVKM. The V segment lost 3 bases and the J segment 6 bases; nucleotides outside the gene matches: 8. The CDR3 DNA is TGTGCCAGCAGTTTTTCGGTAGCGGGGGGTATCGAGCAGTACTTC. Amino acid sequence: CASSFSVAGGIEQYF. The complete variable domain, with remaining parts taken from reference TRBV28 and TRBJ2-7, reads DVKVTQSSRYLVKRTGEKVFLECVQDMDHENMFWYRQDPGLGLRLIYFSYDVKMKEKGDIPEGYSVSREKKERFSLILESASTNQTSMYLCASSFSVAGGIEQYFGPGTRLTVT.

This clonotype has a handful of counts. The chain combines TRBV19 with TRBJ2-7; TRBD2 is a possible D gene (6 bases). CDR1 and CDR2 from the germline V gene are LNHDA and SQIVND (reference sequence). This CDR3 is 12 amino acids long. Deletions cut 6 bases from V and 4 bases from J, with 10 bases between. CDR3 DNA sequence: TGTGCCAGTAGCATGGGGGGTTACGAGCAGTACTTC. Amino acid sequence: CASSMGGYEQYF. Full variable domain (outside the CDR3, taken from reference TRBV19 and TRBJ2-7): DGGITQSPKYLFRKEGQNVTLSCEQNLNHDAMYWYRQDPGQGLRLIYYSQIVNDFQKGDIAEGYSVSREKKESFPLTVTSAQKNPTAFYLCASSMGGYEQYFGPGTRLTVT.

This chain uses TRBV7-8 with TRBJ2-1, with a tentative D call TRBD2 (5 bases). Per the germline V gene, CDR1 is SGHVS and CDR2 is FQNEAQ. This CDR3 contains 15 residues. The germline V and J ends were trimmed by 7 bases and 3 bases, with 16 bases remaining between them. The CDR3 spells CASKKERTNYNEQFF. In DNA form, the CDR3 reads TGTGCCAGCAAAAAGGAGCGGACCAACTACAATGAGCAGTTCTTC.

This clonotype has a count of ten or more. The chain is built from TRBV5-8 and TRBJ2-3; 8 nucleotides match TRBD2. The CDR3 extends over 17 amino acids. Germline loops: CDR1 SGHTS, CDR2 YDEGEE. The V gene end was trimmed by 0 bases and the J gene end by 6 bases; junction bases not matched to a gene: 12. The CDR3 reads CASSLGLSGIGLDTQYF. The CDR3 DNA reads as TGTGCCAGCAGCTTGGGCCTTAGCGGGATCGGCTTGGATACGCAGTATTTT.

The table lists this clonotype with a few counts. The CDR3 DNA sequence: TGCGCCAGCAAGGGAACTAGCGGCAATGAGCAGTTCTTC. It specifies CASKGTSGNEQFF. This sequence joins TRBV4-1 and TRBJ2-1; 8 positions agree with TRBD2. The ends lost 7 bases at V and 6 bases at J; junction bases unmatched: 5. CDR1 is MGHRA and CDR2 is YSYEKL in the germline V gene. The CDR3 extends over 13 amino acids.

In regard to this clonotype: This may stem from a read error, because a much larger clone lies one nucleotide away. The chain couples TRBV7-2 to TRBJ1-5; D call uncertain. This CDR3 region has 17 residues. The germline V gene encodes CDR1 SGHTA and CDR2 FQGNSA. The CDR3 DNA follows: TGTGCCCGCAGCTTAGTAGCGGGTCTCGGCGGCAATCAGCCCCAGCATTTT. Protein: CARSLVAGLGGNQPQHF.

This clonotype was recorded at least ten times. The rearrangement joins TRBV29-1 to TRBJ2-1; D is uncertain. Trimming shortened V by 5 bases and J by 8 bases, and 16 bases separated the two germline ends. CDR1 and CDR2 (germline): SQVTM, ANQGSEA. The CDR3 spans 13 residues. In DNA, the CDR3 is TGCAGCGTTCGTGGACGCCTGAACGATGAGCAGTTCTTC. Translation: CSVRGRLNDEQFF.

The J gene is TRBJ1-5, the V gene TRBV7-9; TRBD1 might be the D (5 bases). Between the trimmed V and J ends, which lost 3 bases and 5 bases, there was a span of 14 bases. Germline V gene sequence: CDR1 SEHNR, CDR2 FQNEAQ (reference sequence). The CDR3 has 15 amino acids. The CDR3 loop reads CASSFWQGVDQPQHF. CDR3 sequence (DNA): TGTGCCAGCAGCTTCTGGCAGGGAGTGGATCAGCCCCAGCATTTT. The full variable domain, with the rest looked up from reference TRBV7-9 and TRBJ1-5, is DTGVSQNPRHKITKRGQNVTFRCDPISEHNRLYWYRQTLGQGPEFLTYFQNEAQLEKSRLLSDRFSAERPKGSFSTLEIQRTEQGDSAMYLCASSFWQGVDQPQHFGDGTRLSIL.

There are many counts of this clonotype. The V gene is TRBV20-1, the J gene TRBJ1-1, with a tentative D call TRBD1 (6 bases). The CDR3 is 15 amino acids. The germline V gene encodes CDR1 DFQATT and CDR2 SNEGSKA (reference sequence). V was trimmed by 0 bases and J by 3 bases, leaving 14 bases between them. In DNA form, the CDR3 reads TGCAGTGCTAGAGATGGCAGGGGCCATGACACTGAAGCTTTCTTT. Its protein is CSARDGRGHDTEAFF.

This clonotype was counted ten times or more. The DNA for the CDR3 is TGTGCCAGCACCCGTTCGGGGTCCTACAATGAGCAGTTCTTC. Translated, it gives CASTRSGSYNEQFF. The rearrangement links TRBV7-2 to TRBJ2-1; maybe TRBD2 (5 bases). V lost 7 bases and J lost 1, with 11 bases in between. The CDR3 has 14 amino acids. The germline gives CDR1 SGHTA, CDR2 FQGNSA.

This clonotype was counted ten times or more. This chain connects TRBV29-1 to TRBJ2-1, with D tentatively TRBD1 (6 bases). The germline V gene has CDR1 SQVTM and CDR2 ANQGSEA. Trimming took off 1 base at V and 14 bases at J, with 18 bases between the two ends. CDR3 size: 13 residues. The CDR3 region has the DNA TGCAGCGTTGAAGGTGGGGACACTCAAGGGGAGTTCTTC. Protein product: CSVEGGDTQGEFF.

This clonotype has just a few counts. The chain links TRBV16 to TRBJ2-7, with 11 bases that match TRBD2. Germline CDR1 KGHSY, CDR2 FQNENV. CDR3 length equals 17 residues. V was pared by 4 bases and J by 4 bases, with 12 bases of the junction left unmatched. The CDR3 reads CASSRPLSGRDRYEQYF. CDR3 in DNA: TGTGCCAGCAGCCGACCCCTTAGCGGGAGGGATAGGTACGAGCAGTACTTC.

This clonotype was recorded at least ten times. The V call is TRBV6-6, the J call TRBJ2-7; unclear D gene. The CDR3 runs to 11 residues. Germline assignment: CDR1 MNHNY and CDR2 SVGAGI (reference sequence). The V end lost 4 bases, the J end lost 7 bases, and 8 bases lay between the germline ends. The CDR3 protein is CASSSDGEQYF. The CDR3 DNA sequence: TGTGCCAGCAGTTCGGACGGGGAGCAGTACTTC.

The rearrangement links TRBV7-9 to TRBJ2-7; possibly TRBD2 for D (6 bases). Trimming left V 5 bases short and J 4 bases short, with 18 bases between. Germline values: CDR1 SEHNR, CDR2 FQNEAQ (reference sequence). The CDR3 contains 15 residues. The CDR3 reads CASSLGGAAPYEQYF. In nucleotides, the CDR3 is TGTGCCAGCAGCCTGGGAGGAGCGGCCCCTTACGAGCAGTACTTC.

Ten or more counts support this clonotype. The V and J genes are TRBV12-3 or TRBV12-4 and TRBJ1-5; D remains unclear. The V and J ends lost 2 bases and 11 bases respectively, with 16 bases between them. The CDR3 sequence is 14 residues long. CDR3 region: CASSLTLSDRAQHF. In DNA form, the CDR3 reads TGTGCCAGCAGTTTAACTTTATCAGATCGGGCCCAGCATTTT.

The CDR3 sequence: CASSRDRGSLAFF. The DNA for the CDR3 is TGTGCCAGCAGCCGGGACAGGGGGAGCCTGGCTTTCTTT. The V gene is TRBV7-2, the J gene TRBJ1-1; 11 nucleotides agree with TRBD1. V dropped 5 bases and J dropped 11; count of bases not matched to a gene: 7. CDR3 length: 13 amino acids. Germline assignment: CDR1 SGHTA and CDR2 FQGNSA.

The sample holds many counts of this clonotype. The chain joins TRBV5-1 to TRBJ2-1, with 12 bases lining up with TRBD2. Germline loops: CDR1 SGHRS, CDR2 YFSETQ. The CDR3 length is 17 residues. The V and J ends lost 3 bases and 0 bases, in that order; junction bases with no gene match: 4. CDR3 sequence: CASSYGLAGYSYNEQFF. The CDR3 DNA is TGCGCCAGCAGCTACGGACTAGCGGGATACTCCTACAATGAGCAGTTCTTC.

A few counts support this clonotype. The chain combines TRBV5-1 with TRBJ2-5; TRBD1 matches 7 bases. Germline trimming cut 4 bases from V and 5 bases from J; bases unmatched to any gene: 11. The CDR3 covers 15 residues. Germline V gives CDR1 SGHRS, CDR2 YFSETQ. The chain's CDR3 is CASSLNRGRLETQYF. The CDR3 nucleotides read TGCGCCAGCAGCCTTAACAGGGGTCGGCTGGAGACCCAGTACTTC.

This clonotype was counted many times. The chain uses TRBV20-1 and TRBJ1-1, with D unclear. This CDR3 region has 17 residues. V lost 5 bases and J lost 0, with 22 bases in between. Germline lookup yields CDR1 DFQATT and CDR2 SNEGSKA (reference sequence). The CDR3, as DNA: TGCAGTGCTGCTCCGGTCCCCTATTTTTTCATGAACACTGAAGCTTTCTTT. Amino acid sequence: CSAAPVPYFFMNTEAFF.

This clonotype was observed many times. The CDR3 protein is CSAPMGTAFF. In nucleotides, the CDR3 is TGCAGTGCTCCGATGGGGACAGCTTTCTTT. The chain combines TRBV20-1 with TRBJ1-1; perhaps TRBD1 as D (5 bases). Trimming removed 5 bases at V and 10 bases at J, with 11 bases between. Germline V gives CDR1 DFQATT, CDR2 SNEGSKA (reference sequence). CDR3 size: 10 residues.

This clonotype was recorded many times. The DNA of the CDR3 is TGTGCCACCCGGATACAGGGCTACGAGCAGTACTTC. Translated, it gives CATRIQGYEQYF. The rearrangement joins TRBV10-3 to TRBJ2-7, with D possibly TRBD1 on 6 matching bases. Per germline, CDR1 ENHRY and CDR2 SYGVKD. The CDR3 contains 12 residues. Between the trimmed V and J ends, which lost 10 bases and 3 bases, there was a span of 13 bases.